This TCR beta chain originates from a study of shared clonotypes between healthy human individuals. Naive CD8 isolation took CD45RO-negative cells positively selected for CCR7 and excluded terminally differentiated effector memory CD45RA+ cells. V dropped 5 bases and J dropped 8; count of bases not matched to a gene: 6. This CDR3 spans 14 amino acids. CDR1 is MDHEN, CDR2 SYDVKM, per germline. Sequencing used immunoSEQ multiplex PCR; TCRdb keeps in-frame clones, though not all of them. This sample has about 580,000 clones, with roughly 98% found just once. The receptor was derived from a man aged 30 to 39 in good health. The chain is built from TRBV28 and TRBJ2-1, with 10 nucleotides matching TRBD1. Sample: naive CD8+ T cells sorted from blood. Here the CDR3 DNA reads TGTGCCAGCAGTGGGGGACAGGGGTTAGATGAGCAGTTCTTC. Translation gives CASSGGQGLDEQFF. Combining the CDR3 with reference TRBV28 and TRBJ2-1 gives the whole variable domain DVKVTQSSRYLVKRTGEKVFLECVQDMDHENMFWYRQDPGLGLRLIYFSYDVKMKEKGDIPEGYSVSREKKERFSLILESASTNQTSMYLCASSGGQGLDEQFFGPGTRLTVL.